The clone carrying this T cell receptor beta chain was seen at least ten times. What it recognizes is unknown. TCRdb reprocessed the 5' RACE reads via MiXCR and lists one record per CDR3 protein. This sample yields just under 45,000 distinct CDR3 sequences, of which 20% to 25% are seen a single time; less than 9% belongs to the top ten. Time point in this sample: blood at routine non-recurrence follow-up after resection. No cells were sorted before sequencing. The whole RNA sequenced was extracted from tumor, nontumor lung or frozen PBMC. The entry originates in a study of spatial heterogeneity in lung cancer. At the level of the study: The average appearance count of each unique TCR and UMI combination in raw reads was more than nine.

Germline-derived CDR1 and CDR2 are SEHNR and FQNEAQ (reference sequence). There are 11 residues in the CDR3. V shed 4 bases and J shed 3 bases, with 3 bases lying between them. Study results and limitations: At resection, ubiquitous expanded tumor TCRs appeared in blood more than at follow-up.

The chain couples TRBV7-9 to TRBJ1-1; no reliable D call. The sequenced sample was PBMCs, obtained at follow-up. The receptor's source is a female donor with early-stage non-small cell lung cancer. The CDR3: CASSSYTEAFF. Here the CDR3 DNA reads TGTGCCAGCAGCTCGTACACTGAAGCTTTCTTT.